The next 18 T cell receptor beta chains were all read from a single sample in a study of T cells in localized non-small cell lung cancer. TCRdb keeps only in-frame clones here, not all; method: immunoSEQ multiplex PCR. The data show about 21,000 clones, with roughly 90% seen just once and 6% to 8.5% held by the top ten. The sequences come from peripheral blood, collected before any cancer treatment. The receptors here all came from a male donor at least 60 years old with stage I squamous cell lung carcinoma.

CDR3 residues: CASSLGSGVTEAFF. The CDR3, as DNA: TGTGCCAGTAGTTTAGGTTCAGGGGTCACTGAAGCTTTCTTT. This chain uses TRBV19 with TRBJ1-1, with D possibly being TRBD1 (6 bases). Germline CDR1 and CDR2: LNHDA and SQIVND (reference sequence). The ends were cut back, 5 bases at V and 4 bases at J, with 14 bases in the middle. This CDR3 is built from 14 residues. The whole variable domain, remainder taken from reference TRBV19 and TRBJ1-1, is DGGITQSPKYLFRKEGQNVTLSCEQNLNHDAMYWYRQDPGQGLRLIYYSQIVNDFQKGDIAEGYSVSREKKESFPLTVTSAQKNPTAFYLCASSLGSGVTEAFFGQGTRLTVV.

The chain employs TRBV6-6 and TRBJ1-2, with D possibly matching TRBD1 (5 bases). The germline V gene encodes CDR1 MNHNY and CDR2 SVGAGI (reference sequence). The ends were cut back, 2 bases at V and 6 bases at J, with 13 bases in the middle. CDR3 length: 14 amino acids. CDR3 residues: CASSYKGRGDGYTF. The CDR3 nucleotides are TGTGCCAGCAGTTACAAAGGGAGAGGGGATGGCTACACCTTC.

The chain joins TRBV9 to TRBJ2-5, with a tentative D call TRBD2 (5 bases). With 4 bases removed from V and 5 bases from J, the gap between germline ends came to 12 bases. The V gene's germline CDR1 is SGDLS and CDR2 YYNGEE. The CDR3 loop spans 13 amino acids. The CDR3 DNA sequence: TGTGCCAGCAGCCCCGGGGTCCCGGAGACCCAGTACTTC. Its protein product is CASSPGVPETQYF.

The genes are TRBV6-1 and TRBJ1-2; no firm D call. The length of the CDR3 is 14 residues. CDR1 is MNHNS and CDR2 is SASEGT in the germline V gene. The V gene lost 4 bases and the J gene lost 2 bases, with 11 bases spanning the gap. CDR3 sequence reads: CASSVPLPNYGYTF. CDR3 bases: TGTGCCAGCAGTGTCCCTCTGCCGAACTATGGCTACACCTTC.

The chain is built from TRBV6-6 and TRBJ1-1; 7 nucleotides line up with TRBD1. The CDR3 has 14 residues. Per germline, CDR1 MNHNY and CDR2 SVGAGI (reference sequence). Trimming took 3 bases from V and 2 from J; bases not matched to a gene: 3. The CDR3 nucleotides are TGTGCCAGCAGTTATGGACAGGCCAACACTGAAGCTTTCTTT. Its protein is CASSYGQANTEAFF.

The chain uses TRBV4-3 and TRBJ1-2; tentative D call: TRBD1 (5 bases). This CDR3 contains 17 residues. V shed 0 bases and J shed 4 bases, with 18 bases lying between them. The V gene's germline CDR1 is LGHNA and CDR2 YSLEER. For the CDR3, the DNA is TGCGCCAGCAGCCAAGATATACGTATCGGGGGGGGCTATGGCTACACCTTC. It is translated as CASSQDIRIGGGYGYTF.

The V and J genes are TRBV6-6 and TRBJ1-2; no definite D call. Trimming pared 6 bases from V and 8 bases from J, leaving 19 bases between. CDR1 is MNHNY and CDR2 is SVGAGI in the germline V gene (reference sequence). CDR3 size: 14 residues. CDR3 amino acids: CASSDGIGSGGYTF. CDR3 nucleotide sequence: TGTGCCAGCAGCGACGGGATAGGCAGCGGAGGCTACACCTTC.

This chain links TRBV29-1 with TRBJ2-7; D perhaps matches TRBD1 (6 bases). Germline values: CDR1 SQVTM, CDR2 ANQGSEA. There are 13 residues in the CDR3. V lost 4 bases to trimming and J lost 3 bases, with 13 bases between them. CDR3 nucleotides: TGCAGCGTTGCTACAGGGTACGGCTACGAGCAGTACTTC. It specifies CSVATGYGYEQYF.

The chain employs TRBV29-1 and TRBJ1-2, with 9 positions matching TRBD1. V shed 3 bases, J shed 8 bases, and the junction held 10 bases outside the gene matches. This CDR3 is 14 amino acids long. Germline V lookup: CDR1 SQVTM, CDR2 ANQGSEA. CDR3 sequence (DNA): TGCAGCGTTGACGGTAGGACAGGGGTGCAAGGCTACACCTTC. Translation: CSVDGRTGVQGYTF.

The rearrangement uses TRBV5-1 and TRBJ2-3; D is unclear. The germline V gene has CDR1 SGHRS and CDR2 YFSETQ. Trimming left V 4 bases short and J 2 bases short, with 5 bases between. The CDR3 is 12 amino acids. Here the CDR3 DNA reads TGCGCCAGCAGCCAATCCACAGATACGCAGTATTTT. Encoded protein: CASSQSTDTQYF.

V and J are TRBV10-3 and TRBJ2-3, with a tentative D call TRBD2 (5 bases). This CDR3 is 15 amino acids long. CDR1 is ENHRY, CDR2 SYGVKD, per germline. V lost 6 bases and J lost 1, with 14 bases in between. The CDR3 coding sequence is TGTGCCATCAGAACCGAAGGGAGAGGCACAGATACGCAGTATTTT. Translation: CAIRTEGRGTDTQYF.

This clone showed up just once. The gene calls are TRBV5-6 and TRBJ2-7, with D hard to call. This CDR3 is 19 amino acids long. V was clipped by 0 bases and J by 0 bases, with 22 bases between them. Germline CDR1 and CDR2: SGHDT and YYEEEE. The CDR3 region is CASSLVLEAASTGSYEQYF. CDR3 DNA: TGTGCCAGCAGCTTGGTTCTTGAGGCGGCTTCTACGGGCTCCTACGAGCAGTACTTC.

J is TRBJ1-6 and V is TRBV27; D possibly corresponds to TRBD1 (5 bases). Trimming took off 5 bases at V and 0 bases at J, with 8 bases between the two ends. Germline V gene data show CDR1 as MNHEY and CDR2 as SMNVEV (reference sequence). The CDR3 sequence is 15 residues long. The CDR3 region is CASSDSSSYNSPLHF. Here the CDR3 DNA reads TGTGCCAGCAGTGACAGCAGCTCCTATAATTCACCCCTCCACTTT.

The chain couples TRBV9 to TRBJ2-3; D is perhaps TRBD2 (5 bases). The CDR3 is 13 residues long. CDR1 SGDLS and CDR2 YYNGEE come from the germline V gene. The ends were cut back, 0 bases at V and 3 bases at J, with 5 bases in the middle. The chain's CDR3 is CASSVGGTDTQYF. As DNA, the CDR3 is TGTGCCAGCAGCGTAGGAGGGACAGATACGCAGTATTTT.

V is TRBV19 and J is TRBJ1-6, with a weak D call TRBD1 (6 bases). The germline gives CDR1 LNHDA, CDR2 SQIVND (reference sequence). Trimming took 5 bases from V and 1 from J, leaving 21 bases between them. The CDR3 sequence is 19 residues long. The CDR3 is CASSLRPTGIASYNSPLHF. The DNA of the CDR3 is TGTGCCAGTAGTTTACGTCCCACAGGGATAGCGTCCTATAATTCACCCCTCCACTTT.

The chain recombines TRBV30 with TRBJ1-2, with D hard to call. This CDR3 comprises 12 residues. V was pared by 1 base and J by 4 bases, with 7 bases between. Per germline, CDR1 GTSNPN and CDR2 SVGIG (reference sequence). CDR3: CAWSEQLYGYTF. DNA for the CDR3: TGTGCCTGGAGTGAACAGCTCTATGGCTACACCTTC.

This chain links TRBV5-5 with TRBJ1-3; perhaps TRBD1 as D (6 bases). The CDR3 has 16 amino acids. Germline V CDR1 and CDR2: SGHKS, YYEKEE (reference sequence). V was trimmed by 4 bases and J by 0 bases, leaving 14 bases between them. This CDR3 is CASSVDRFTSGNTIYF. The CDR3 DNA reads as TGTGCCAGCAGCGTAGACAGGTTCACCTCTGGAAACACCATATATTTT. The whole variable domain, remainder taken from reference TRBV5-5 and TRBJ1-3, is DAGVTQSPTHLIKTRGQQVTLRCSPISGHKSVSWYQQVLGQGPQFIFQYYEKEERGRGNFPDRFSARQFPNYSSELNVNALLLGDSALYLCASSVDRFTSGNTIYFGEGSWLTVV.

As DNA, the CDR3 is TGCAGCGTTGAAGGCTCAGCGAGAAACACTGAAGCTTTCTTT. Amino acids: CSVEGSARNTEAFF. The rearrangement uses TRBV29-1 and TRBJ1-1, with D unclear. Germline V lookup: CDR1 SQVTM, CDR2 ANQGSEA. The CDR3 has 14 residues. Trimming cost V 1 base and J 2 bases, with 11 bases left between them.